The sequence of this T cell receptor (beta chain) was determined in a study of metastatic and nonmetastatic thyroid tumors. Study overall: Repertoire data that came from the blood and tumor or nodule tissue of malignant and benign thyroid patients were compared.

TCRdb re-clonotyped the PCR reads through MiXCR. This sample has about 35,000 clones, with roughly 19% found just once. CDR3 length: 15 amino acids. Per germline, CDR1 KGHSH and CDR2 LQKENI. V gave up 2 bases and J gave up 6 bases; unmatched junction bases: 6. This clone has a count of ten or more. As yet, its antigen is unknown. Study-level points and caveats: Across blood and tumor, TCR beta diversity in malignant thyroid tumors was reportedly significantly higher than in benign nodules.

All patients were untreated before thyroid surgery. The chain carries TRBV18 and TRBJ1-1, with 10 bases fitting TRBD1. The clonotype was recovered from a male donor with papillary thyroid cancer or a benign thyroid nodule (not recorded which). Some clones in this sample may be carry-over from other donors' samples. The sample consisted of blood. The CDR3 DNA sequence: TGTGCCAGCTCACCATTGGGACAGGGGAGATCTGAAGCTTTCTTT. Translated: CASSPLGQGRSEAFF.